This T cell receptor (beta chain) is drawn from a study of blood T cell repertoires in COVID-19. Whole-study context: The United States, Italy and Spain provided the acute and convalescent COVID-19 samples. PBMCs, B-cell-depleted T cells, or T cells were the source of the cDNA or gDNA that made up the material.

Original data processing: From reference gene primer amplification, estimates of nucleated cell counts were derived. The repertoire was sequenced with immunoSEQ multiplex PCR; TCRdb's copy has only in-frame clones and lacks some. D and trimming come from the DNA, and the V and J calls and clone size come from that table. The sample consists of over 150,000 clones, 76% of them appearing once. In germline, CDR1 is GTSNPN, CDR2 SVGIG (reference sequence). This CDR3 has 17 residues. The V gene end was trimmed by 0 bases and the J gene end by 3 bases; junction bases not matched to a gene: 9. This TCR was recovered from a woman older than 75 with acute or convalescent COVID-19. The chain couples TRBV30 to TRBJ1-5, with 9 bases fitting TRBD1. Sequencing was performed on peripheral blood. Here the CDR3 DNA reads TGTGCCTGGAGTGTACATTGGACAGGGGCCGTCAATCAGCCCCAGCATTTT. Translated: CAWSVHWTGAVNQPQHF.